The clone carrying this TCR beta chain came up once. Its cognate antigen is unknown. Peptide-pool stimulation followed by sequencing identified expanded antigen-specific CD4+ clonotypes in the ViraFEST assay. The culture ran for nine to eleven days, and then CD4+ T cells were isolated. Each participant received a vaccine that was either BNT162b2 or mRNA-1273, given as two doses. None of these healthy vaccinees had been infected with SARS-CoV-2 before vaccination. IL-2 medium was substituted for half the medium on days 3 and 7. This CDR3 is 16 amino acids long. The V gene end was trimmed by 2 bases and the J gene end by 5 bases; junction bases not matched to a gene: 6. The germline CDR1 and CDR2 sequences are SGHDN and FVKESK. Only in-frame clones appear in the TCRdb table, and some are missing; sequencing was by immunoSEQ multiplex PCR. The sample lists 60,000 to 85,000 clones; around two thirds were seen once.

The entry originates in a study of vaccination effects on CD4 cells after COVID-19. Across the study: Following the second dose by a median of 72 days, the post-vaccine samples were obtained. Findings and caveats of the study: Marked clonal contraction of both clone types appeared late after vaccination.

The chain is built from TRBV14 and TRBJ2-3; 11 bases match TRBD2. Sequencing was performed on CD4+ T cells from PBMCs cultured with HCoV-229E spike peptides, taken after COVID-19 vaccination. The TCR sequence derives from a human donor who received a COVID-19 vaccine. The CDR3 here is CASSQQLAGVGDTQYF. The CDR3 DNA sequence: TGTGCCAGCAGCCAACAACTAGCGGGGGTGGGAGATACGCAGTATTTT.